This TCR beta chain emerged from a study of blood T cells in healthy people across ages. Notes on the study in general: Versus aged donors, long-lived donors had higher diversity and more naive CD4+ cells.

A sample-barcoded 5' primer and a J-beta primer mix were used in a second PCR of about 6 to 12 cycles. MiXCR, applied by TCRdb to the 5' RACE reads, yields one record per CDR3 protein. The sample has around 800,000 distinct CDR3 sequences, roughly 60% seen once. With regard to this clonotype: Its antigen is still unknown.

The CDR3 runs to 13 residues. The V and J ends lost 2 bases and 6 bases respectively, with 9 bases between them. CDR1 and CDR2 (germline): SGDLS, YYNGEE. The specimen was blood. The genes are TRBV9 and TRBJ2-1, with no clear D. This receptor was taken from a man aged 25 to 40 in good health. The CDR3 sequence is CASSVASCNEQFF. CDR3 nucleotide sequence: TGTGCCAGCAGCGTGGCATCGTGCAATGAGCAGTTCTTC.